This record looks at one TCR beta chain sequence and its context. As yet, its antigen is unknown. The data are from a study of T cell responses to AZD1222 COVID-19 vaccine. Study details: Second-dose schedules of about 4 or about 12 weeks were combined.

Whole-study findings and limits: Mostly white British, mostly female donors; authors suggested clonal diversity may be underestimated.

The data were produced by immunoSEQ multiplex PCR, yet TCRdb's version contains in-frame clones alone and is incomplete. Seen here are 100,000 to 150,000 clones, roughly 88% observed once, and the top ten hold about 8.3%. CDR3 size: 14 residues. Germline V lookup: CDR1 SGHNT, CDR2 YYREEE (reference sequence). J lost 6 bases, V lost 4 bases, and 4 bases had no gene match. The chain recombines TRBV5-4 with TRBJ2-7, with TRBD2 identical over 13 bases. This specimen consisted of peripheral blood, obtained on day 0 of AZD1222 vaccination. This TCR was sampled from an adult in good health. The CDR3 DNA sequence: TGTGCCAGCAGCATCGGACTAGCGGGAGTCGAGCAGTACTTC. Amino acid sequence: CASSIGLAGVEQYF.